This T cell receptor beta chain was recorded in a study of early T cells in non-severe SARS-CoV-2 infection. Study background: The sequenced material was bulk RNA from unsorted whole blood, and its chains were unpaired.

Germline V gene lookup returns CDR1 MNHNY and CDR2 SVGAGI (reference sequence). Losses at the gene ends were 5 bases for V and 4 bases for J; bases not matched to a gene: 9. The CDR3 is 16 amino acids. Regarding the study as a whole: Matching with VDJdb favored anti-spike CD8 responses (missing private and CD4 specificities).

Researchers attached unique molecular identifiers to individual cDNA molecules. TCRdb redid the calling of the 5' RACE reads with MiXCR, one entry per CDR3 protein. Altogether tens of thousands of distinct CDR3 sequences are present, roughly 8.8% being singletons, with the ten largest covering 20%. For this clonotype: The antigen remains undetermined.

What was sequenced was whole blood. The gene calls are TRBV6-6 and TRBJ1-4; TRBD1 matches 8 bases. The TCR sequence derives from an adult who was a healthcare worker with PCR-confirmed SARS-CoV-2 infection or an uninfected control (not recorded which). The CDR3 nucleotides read TGTGCCAGCAGTGCAGGGGGCGCAGGCGGTAATGAAAAACTGTTTTTT. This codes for CASSAGGAGGNEKLFF.